This T cell receptor beta chain was captured in a study of cytomegalovirus exposure and HLA in healthy donors (dated by TCRdb to 2015 to 2018). Describing the broader study: An earlier analysis of 587 of the donors reported approximately 300 Gb of sequence data and about 120 million unique TCR beta sequences obtained from around 180 million T cells. In a later analysis, previously published TCR beta repertoires from 550 to 750 donors were re-analyzed and high-resolution HLA genotyping was added so that TCR occurrence patterns could be studied. The study was designed to test whether signatures of past pathogen exposure could be identified by cataloging public T cell receptors. An early release covering 550 to 700 HLA-typed donors comprised approximately 290 gigabases of sequencing data and around 86 million unique TCR sequences. The later analysis used no new phenotypic data to find candidate immune exposures, relying instead on TCR beta sequences and their occurrence across donors. Among the roughly 400 genotyped donors, around 81% belonged to the genetic ancestry cluster associated with self-reported Caucasian donors. Across roughly 420 genotyped donors of the cohort, an average of approximately 220,000 unique TCR beta nucleotide sequences per donor were sequenced, and roughly a sixth of those sequences were non-productive. The study used immunosequencing to profile the T cell repertoires of approximately 630 subjects and linked those repertoires to cytomegalovirus serostatus. Roughly five DR-DQ haplotypes were handled as single units for association and clustering, since linkage in the cohort was strong. Every discovery cohort repertoire had been produced on one sequencing platform. Both class I and class II loci were covered by HLA typing, at four-digit resolution. An earlier analysis of nearly 600 of the donors applied high-throughput TCR beta sequencing to assess whether each TCR beta V gene segment acted as functional or pseudogenic. Besides the first cohort of about 730 subjects, a separate validation cohort made up of 120 different subjects was used. Typing coverage differed by locus: A, B, C, DRB1 and DQB1 were typed in roughly 629-630 donors, DQA1 in about 510, DPA1 in approximately 610, and DPB1 in around 490. A later genetic analysis used genome-wide SNP genotypes for about 60% of the roughly 670 donors, treating that subset as a discovery cohort. Alongside the repertoire data, information on donor age, sex, ethnicity and CMV serostatus was compiled. The study combined high-throughput TCR immunosequencing, statistical association of individual TCRs with disease status, and machine learning to predict cytomegalovirus infection status.

Turning to this clone: Its cognate antigen has yet to be identified. No base quality information exists; no much larger clone differs at one position.

Study-wide conclusions, independent of this receptor: The 87-base-pair reads could not distinguish some IMGT-functional V segments, including TRBV6-2 and TRBV6-3, so those segments were excluded. Because HLA typing was unavailable for some donors at each locus, only the typed subset was used in association tests. A later genetic analysis associated a missense DCLRE1C variant with V-gene and J-gene trimming of TCR beta chains, and an independent cohort replicated the association. A few of the identified cytomegalovirus-associated TCR beta chains were confirmed in vitro to be specific for cytomegalovirus antigens. A later analysis reported that several top co-occurrence clusters appeared linked to parvovirus B19, influenza, CMV and Epstein-Barr virus. In a later genetic analysis, fewer N-insertions in productive TCRs were reported among donors in an Asian-associated ancestry cluster than the 666-donor mean. For the cohort, immune exposure information was limited to CMV serostatus. The authors suggested that the approach could potentially be generalized to other disease states and immunological phenotypes. The sequencing pipeline was judged likely to have produced a cluster of highly shared sequence variants as a technical artifact. Linkage disequilibrium might explain the correlated functional status among segregating V segments, but an unknown experimental factor could not be excluded. When HLA alleles, especially DR and DQ, strongly co-occurred, attributing TCR associations to individual alleles was difficult. According to a later analysis, most CMV-associated TCR beta chains appeared to be HLA-restricted, and the HLA associations seemed to be driven largely by CMV exposure. A total of some 180 TCR beta chains were listed by the study as associated with cytomegalovirus. The earlier analysis of almost 600 of the donors excluded roughly 17 rarely observed V segments, including chromosome 9 orphons, because counts were too low. A later analysis found that HLA-associated TCR beta chains were more clonally expanded and had lower generation probabilities than equally common non-associated chains. This cohort had only TCR beta chains sequenced, and the lack of alpha or paired-chain data limited which features could be detected. In both the original and validation cohorts, the classifier was reported to diagnose cytomegalovirus status with high specificity and sensitivity. At a false discovery rate of 0.05, a later analysis linked under 20,000 TCR beta sequences to specific HLA alleles. In a later analysis, the rate of TCR association differed among HLA loci, with DRB1 alleles having the most associated TCRs and HLA-C alleles having the fewest. In an earlier analysis of some 550 of the donors, most TCR beta V segments were observed in productive rearrangements about 90% or about 30% of the time, broadly matching IMGT annotations. Most TCR sequences were observed very rarely across donors, whereas some public TCRs were present in many individuals. A further reported finding was that TCR beta sequences accurately predicted the HLA-A and HLA-B alleles for most subjects in the first cohort. The presence/absence analyses assumed that sequencing depth was roughly uniform across donors, and that assumption may not be true.

The cohort comprised several hundred healthy bone marrow donors. Cohort members were all nominally healthy when sampled, although unrecorded immune exposures were likely present. The donor was CMV seronegative and belonged to the group of roughly 330 seronegative cohort members. A peripheral blood sample was collected from each donor, and TCR beta sequencing was performed on peripheral blood mononuclear cells. Genomic DNA extraction from the blood cell samples was performed with the Qiagen DNeasy Blood Extraction Kit. The method was the immunoSEQ multiplex PCR assay. For the multiplex PCR, a mixture combining 60 forward primers for TCR Vbeta segments and 13 reverse primers for TCR Jbeta segments was used. The CDR3 region of rearranged TCR beta genes was amplified from genomic DNA by a multiplex PCR assay. On the Illumina HiSeq System, the amplified TCR beta libraries were sequenced as 87-base-pair reads. Per the authors' processing: A later analysis tallied around 80 million unique TCR beta chains across the 550 to 850 repertoires, and about 12 million of those chains were shared by two or more donors. Raw reads were error-corrected and collapsed into unique sequences by a nearest-neighbor algorithm in which closely related sequences were merged to remove PCR and sequencing errors. Alignment of CDR3 sequences to IMGT reference sequences was used to assign V, D and J gene segments. Each retained sequence needed at least a six-nucleotide match to both a V gene segment and a J gene segment. Rearrangements were called productive when the CDR3 lacked stop codons and stayed in frame with V and J; all others were non-productive. Following IMGT convention, CDR3 was defined as the stretch from the second conserved V-encoded cysteine to the conserved J-encoded phenylalanine. The earlier analysis of about 610 of the donors excluded any sequence lacking an unambiguous match to a single V gene segment. An earlier analysis of some 500 of the donors classified V segments as functional when productive rearrangements were above 56.7% and as segregating when the standard deviation between donors was above 5%. A statistical classification framework was built for diagnosing cytomegalovirus status from the catalog of TCR beta chain sequences. In a later analysis, TCR nucleotide sequences were compared against IMGT/GENE-DB human TR gene sequences so that V and J genes could be assigned. Using the TCRdist pipeline, a later analysis assigned CDR3 sequences along with most-parsimonious VDJ recombination scenarios. In a later analysis, each TCR beta chain was defined by its CDR3 amino acid sequence together with its V-gene family, and reads lacking a unique V-gene family were excluded. In a later analysis, several hundred highly shared, low-generation-probability nucleotide sequences were removed to address suspected cross-contamination and a sequencing artifact. A later analysis calculated a clonal expansion index for each public chain from normalized within-repertoire ranks of inferred template counts. In a later analysis, generation probabilities were computed using a VDJ recombination model fitted to out-of-frame rearrangements, and the results were checked against IGoR. In a later analysis, TCR-TCR, TCR-HLA and TCR-CMV co-occurrence was scored with hypergeometric tests, and a repertoire-size bias correction was applied to TCR pairs. In a later analysis, false discovery rates were estimated by permuting HLA or CMV assignments 20 times. In a later analysis, co-occurring TCRs were grouped using DBSCAN, and TCRdist sequence similarity was added for clustering within HLA-allele-positive subsets. Co-occurrence clustering excluded repertoires with fewer than 30,000 or more than 120,000 public chains, plus five with anomalous nucleotide sharing. The immuneACCESS repertoire file appears here via TCRdb, limited to in-frame rearrangements. These files lack a portion of the clones; in checked studies, under half of the deficit traces to unresolved V genes, and the cause of the others is not known. The V and J calls and clone size are taken from that table; D and trimming were inferred from the DNA. The sample yields roughly 180,000 clones; approximately 84% were counted once. Around 0.93% of the sample rests with the top ten.

Relative to germline, V is 2 bases shorter and J is 2 bases shorter, with 10 bases between their ends. CDR1 is given as SGHTA and CDR2 as FQGTGA, both from the germline V gene. There are 14 amino acids in the CDR3, from cysteine to phenylalanine inclusive. The CDR3 DNA has 42 bases and is translated from base 1. Input material: PBMCs. The chain uses TRBV7-3 and TRBJ2-7, and TRBD1 may be the D gene, going by 5 matching bases. This receptor was taken from a man aged 25-45 years in good health and CMV-seronegative. The CDR3 protein sequence reads: CASSLYPGPYEQYF. The bases read TGTGCCAGCAGCTTATATCCAGGGCCCTACGAGCAGTACTTC.